This T cell receptor beta chain was documented in a study of shared clonotypes between healthy human individuals. Sequenced by immunoSEQ multiplex PCR; TCRdb stores in-frame clones only, minus some. The data contain roughly 1,800,000 clones, approximately 94% of them singletons. Naive CD8 cells lacked CD45RO and underwent positive selection for CCR7, leaving out terminally differentiated effector memory CD45RA+ cells. The receptor was isolated from a man aged 18 to 30 in good health. The specimen sequenced was naive CD8+ T cells sorted from blood.

CDR3 protein: CASSFPFIGTGGELFF. The CDR3 DNA follows: TGTGCCAGCAGCTTTCCCTTTATAGGGACTGGCGGGGAGCTGTTTTTT. The chain links TRBV11-2 to TRBJ2-2; TRBD2 might be the D (6 bases). V shed 3 bases and J shed 7 bases, with 18 bases lying between them. The CDR3 is 16 amino acids. CDR1 is SGHAT, CDR2 FQNNGV, per germline.